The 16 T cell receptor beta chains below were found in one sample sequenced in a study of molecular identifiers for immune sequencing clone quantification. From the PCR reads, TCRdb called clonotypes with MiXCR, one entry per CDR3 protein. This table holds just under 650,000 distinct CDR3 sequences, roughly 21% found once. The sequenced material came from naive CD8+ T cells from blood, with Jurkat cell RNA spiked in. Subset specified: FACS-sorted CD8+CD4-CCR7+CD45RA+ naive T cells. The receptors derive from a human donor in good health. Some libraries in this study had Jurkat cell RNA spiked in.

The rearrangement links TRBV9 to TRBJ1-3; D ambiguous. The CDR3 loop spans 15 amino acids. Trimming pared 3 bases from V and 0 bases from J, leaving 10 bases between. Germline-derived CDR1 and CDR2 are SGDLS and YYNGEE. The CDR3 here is CASSGISSSGNTIYF. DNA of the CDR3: TGTGCCAGCAGCGGAATTAGTTCCTCTGGAAACACCATATATTTT.

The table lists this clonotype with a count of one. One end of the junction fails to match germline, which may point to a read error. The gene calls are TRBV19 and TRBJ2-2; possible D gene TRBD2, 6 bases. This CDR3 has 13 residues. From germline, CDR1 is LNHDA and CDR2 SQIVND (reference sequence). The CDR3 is CASSIIAFGGLFF. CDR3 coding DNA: TGTGCCAGTAGTATAATTGCTTTCGGGGGGCTGTTTTTT. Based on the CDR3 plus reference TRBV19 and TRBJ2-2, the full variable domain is DGGITQSPKYLFRKEGQNVTLSCEQNLNHDAMYWYRQDPGQGLRLIYYSQIVNDFQKGDIAEGYSVSREKKESFPLTVTSAQKNPTAFYLCASSIIAFGGLFFGEGSRLTVL.

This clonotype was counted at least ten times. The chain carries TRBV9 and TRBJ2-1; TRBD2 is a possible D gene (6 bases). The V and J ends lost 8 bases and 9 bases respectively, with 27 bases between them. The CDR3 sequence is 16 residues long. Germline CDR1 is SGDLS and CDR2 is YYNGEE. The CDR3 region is CASNRGSTGVVGEQFF. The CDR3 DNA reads TGTGCCAGTAATAGGGGTAGCACGGGGGTTGTAGGTGAGCAGTTCTTC.

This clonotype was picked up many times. CDR3 protein: CASSPSGPGEAFF. CDR3 sequence (DNA): TGTGCCAGCTCCCCATCCGGGCCCGGGGAAGCTTTCTTT. The V gene is TRBV28, the J gene TRBJ1-1; D not certain. CDR3 length: 13 amino acids. Germline loops: CDR1 MDHEN, CDR2 SYDVKM. The V gene lost 8 bases and the J gene lost 8 bases, with 18 bases spanning the gap.

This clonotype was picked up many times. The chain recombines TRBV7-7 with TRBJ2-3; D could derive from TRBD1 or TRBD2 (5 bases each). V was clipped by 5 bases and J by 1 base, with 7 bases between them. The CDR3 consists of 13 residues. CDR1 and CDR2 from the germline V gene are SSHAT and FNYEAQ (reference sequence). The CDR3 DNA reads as TGTGCCAGCAGCGGGGACCGCACAGATACGCAGTATTTT. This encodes CASSGDRTDTQYF.

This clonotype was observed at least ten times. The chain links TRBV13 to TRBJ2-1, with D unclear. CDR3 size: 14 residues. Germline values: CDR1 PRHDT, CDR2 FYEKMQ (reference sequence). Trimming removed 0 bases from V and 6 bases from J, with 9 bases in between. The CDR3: CASSLGRRGNEQFF. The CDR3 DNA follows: TGTGCCAGCAGCTTAGGACGCCGCGGCAATGAGCAGTTCTTC.

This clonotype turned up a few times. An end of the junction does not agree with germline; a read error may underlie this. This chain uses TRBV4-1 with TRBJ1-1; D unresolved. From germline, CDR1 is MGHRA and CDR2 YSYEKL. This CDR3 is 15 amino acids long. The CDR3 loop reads CASNQVRLSWTEAFF. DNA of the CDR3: TGCGCCAGCAACCAAGTAAGACTCAGCTGGACTGAAGCTTTCTTT.

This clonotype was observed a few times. CDR3: CASSYSFSGANVLTF. The DNA of the CDR3 is TGTGCCAGCAGTTACAGCTTCTCTGGGGCCAACGTCCTGACTTTC. The V call is TRBV27, the J call TRBJ2-6; D is unclear. CDR3 length: 15 residues. V lost 4 bases and J 0 bases, leaving 7 bases between the germline ends. CDR1 is MNHEY, CDR2 SMNVEV, per germline (reference sequence).

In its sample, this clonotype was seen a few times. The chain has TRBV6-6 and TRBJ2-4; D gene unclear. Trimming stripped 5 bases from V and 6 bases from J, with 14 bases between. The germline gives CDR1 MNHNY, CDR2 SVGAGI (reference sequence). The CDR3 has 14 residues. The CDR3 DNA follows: TGTGCCAGCAGTAGTACTCTCAGAGGAAACATTCAGTACTTC. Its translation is CASSSTLRGNIQYF.

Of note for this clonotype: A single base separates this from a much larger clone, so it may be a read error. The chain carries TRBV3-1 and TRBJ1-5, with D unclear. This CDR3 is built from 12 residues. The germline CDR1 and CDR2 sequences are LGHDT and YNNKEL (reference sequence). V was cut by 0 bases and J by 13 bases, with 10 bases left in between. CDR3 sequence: CASSQESRRQHF. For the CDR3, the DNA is TGTGCCAGCAGCCAAGAGTCCCGCAGGCAGCATTTT.

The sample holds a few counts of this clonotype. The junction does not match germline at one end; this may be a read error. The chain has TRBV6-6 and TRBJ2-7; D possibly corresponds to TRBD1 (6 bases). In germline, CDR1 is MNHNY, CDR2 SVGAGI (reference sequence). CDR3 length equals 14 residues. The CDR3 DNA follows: TGTGCCAGCAGTTACGGGCAGGGGCGGGTCGAGCGGTACTTC. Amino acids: CASSYGQGRVERYF.

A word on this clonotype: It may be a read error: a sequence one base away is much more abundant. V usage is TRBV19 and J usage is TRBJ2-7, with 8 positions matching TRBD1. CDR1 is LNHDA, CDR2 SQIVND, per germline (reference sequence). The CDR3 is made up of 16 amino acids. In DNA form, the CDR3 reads TGTGCCAGTGGTATAACTGGGGACAGGACCACCTACGAGCAGTACTTC. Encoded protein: CASGITGDRTTYEQYF.

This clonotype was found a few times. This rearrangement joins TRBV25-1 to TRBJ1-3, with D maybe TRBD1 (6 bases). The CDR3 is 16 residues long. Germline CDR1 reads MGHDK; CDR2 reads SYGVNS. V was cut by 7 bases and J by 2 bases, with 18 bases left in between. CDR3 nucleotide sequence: TGTGCCAGCATAGGTCCACGGGGGGCGCCTGGAAACACCATATATTTT. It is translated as CASIGPRGAPGNTIYF.

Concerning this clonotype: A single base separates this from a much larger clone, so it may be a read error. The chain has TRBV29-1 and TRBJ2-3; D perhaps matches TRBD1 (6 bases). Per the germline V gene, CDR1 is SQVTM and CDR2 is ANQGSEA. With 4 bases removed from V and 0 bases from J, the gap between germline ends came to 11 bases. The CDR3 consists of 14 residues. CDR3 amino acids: CSVGQERSTDTQYF. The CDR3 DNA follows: TGCAGCGTTGGACAGGAGAGAAGCACAGATACGCAGTATTTT.

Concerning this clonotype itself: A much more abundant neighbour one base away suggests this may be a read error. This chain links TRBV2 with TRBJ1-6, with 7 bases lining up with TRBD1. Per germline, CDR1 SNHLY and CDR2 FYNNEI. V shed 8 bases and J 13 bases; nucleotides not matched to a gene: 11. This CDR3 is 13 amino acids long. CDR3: CASYDRDDCPLHF. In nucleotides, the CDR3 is TGTGCCAGCTACGACAGGGATGATTGTCCCCTCCACTTT.

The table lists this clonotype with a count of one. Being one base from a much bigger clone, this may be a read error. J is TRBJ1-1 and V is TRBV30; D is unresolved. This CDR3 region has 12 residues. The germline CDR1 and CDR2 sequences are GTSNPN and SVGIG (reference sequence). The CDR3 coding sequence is TGTGCCTGGAGTGTCGGCGGGATTTGGGCTCTCTTT. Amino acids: CAWSVGGIWALF. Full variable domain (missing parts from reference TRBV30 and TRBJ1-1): SQTIHQWPATLVQPVGSPLSLECTVEGTSNPNLYWYRQAAGRGLQLLFYSVGIGQISSEVPQNLSASRPQDRQFILSSKKLLLSDSGFYLCAWSVGGIWALFGQGTRLTVV.